The present entry profiles one T cell receptor beta chain with its context. Its antigen target is currently unknown. Per-base qualities were not stored, and no clone one base away is much larger. Focal radiation therapy combined with CTLA-4 blockade (ipilimumab) was tested in patients with chemo-refractory metastatic non-small-cell lung cancer. This sample is part of a study of radiotherapy plus CTLA-4 blockade in lung cancer (dated by TCRdb to the late 2010s). Concerning the study at large: Among the enrolled patients, roughly 17% had an objective response, and 31% reached disease control. Paper-wide results and their limitations: The strongest predictors of response were reported to be early dynamic shifts in blood T cell clones along with a rise in serum interferon-beta following radiation. After treatment with radiotherapy and ipilimumab, TCR clones that originated in tumors expanded in peripheral blood.

Library preparation employed the immunoSEQ multiplex PCR assay. TCRdb mirrors the immuneACCESS table, restricted to in-frame sequences. Some clones are absent from its copies; in checked studies, under half trace to an unresolved V gene, and the reason for the others is unknown. Counted in this sample were tens of thousands of clones; around 83% of them appeared once. The ten largest account for about 6% of the sample. The source is a human donor with non-small cell lung cancer who had stable disease on radiotherapy plus ipilimumab. Sequencing used peripheral blood, obtained from a patient treated with radiotherapy plus ipilimumab.

DNA sequence: TGTGCCAGTAGTTCGAGACAGGACAGAGTCTACGAGCAGTACTTC. This sequence encodes CASSSRQDRVYEQYF. This chain joins TRBV19 to TRBJ2-7, and perhaps TRBD1 as D gene, on 6 matching bases. Trimming at the junction amounts to 5 bases on V and 3 bases on J, and the germline ends lie 17 bases apart. The cysteine opens and the phenylalanine closes a CDR3 of 15 amino acids. Only the CDR3 portion is preserved as DNA: 45 bases, with reading frame beginning at the first base. The germline V gene (reference sequence) provides CDR1 LNHDA and CDR2 SQIVND.